A selection of T cell receptor beta chains follows, all from one sample in a study of T cell responses to AZD1222 COVID-19 vaccine. The table came from immunoSEQ multiplex PCR; TCRdb's copy has only in-frame clones and leaves some out. The sample holds roughly 130,000 clones, about 85% seen once. The sequencing used peripheral blood, collected on day 0 of AZD1222 vaccination. Receptors originate from an adult in good health. The CDR3 runs from the conserved cysteine through the conserved F or W. The D gene is left open where the match is weak. For some rows the clone size is stated as once, few or many, or as a class when expanded; others skip it.

d_call	v_call	j_call	clone_size	cdr3_aa	cdr3_nt
TRBD1	TRBV30	TRBJ2-7	NA	CAWSSTTGGHEQYF	TGTGCCTGGAGTTCTACGACAGGGGGCCACGAGCAGTACTTC
TRBD1	TRBV9	TRBJ1-1	NA	CASSVGSGGDNEAFF	TGTGCCAGCAGCGTAGGGTCAGGGGGCGATAATGAAGCTTTCTTT
TRBD1	TRBV29-1	TRBJ1-2	NA	CSTPGQGDGYTF	TGCAGCACCCCGGGACAGGGGGATGGCTACACCTTC
NA	TRBV18	TRBJ1-3	NA	CASSLQEAGNTIYF	TGTGCCAGCTCCCTACAGGAAGCGGGAAACACCATATATTTT
NA	TRBV27	TRBJ2-7	once	CASSLMAGLGEQYF	TGTGCCAGCAGTTTAATGGCAGGGTTAGGGGAGCAGTACTTC
TRBD2	TRBV9	TRBJ2-2	NA	CASSAVAGSTGELFF	TGTGCCAGCAGCGCGGTAGCGGGGAGCACCGGGGAGCTGTTTTTT
NA	TRBV12-2	TRBJ1-6	few	CASRSRPGQTNSPLHF	TGTGCAAGTCGCTCCCGTCCGGGACAAACTAATTCACCCCTCCACTTT
NA	TRBV28	TRBJ1-2	NA	CASKNSPNYGYTF	TGTGCCAGCAAAAATTCCCCTAACTATGGCTACACCTTC
NA	TRBV29-1	TRBJ1-2	few	CSGGDIQSGYTF	TGCAGCGGCGGGGACATCCAGAGCGGCTACACCTTC
TRBD1	TRBV18	TRBJ2-1	NA	CASSSRTGPGDEQFF	TGTGCCAGCTCATCTAGGACAGGCCCAGGGGATGAGCAGTTCTTC
TRBD1	TRBV7-2	TRBJ1-6	NA	CASSLTGTGNNSPLHF	TGTGCCAGCAGCTTAACCGGGACAGGGAATAATTCACCCCTCCACTTT
TRBD1	TRBV3-1/TRBV3-2	TRBJ1-1	NA	CASSYDRANTEAFF	TGTGCCAGCAGCTACGACAGGGCGAACACTGAAGCTTTCTTT
NA	TRBV28	TRBJ2-1	once	CASTQGPSRNEQFF	TGTGCCAGCACCCAGGGCCCGTCGAGGAATGAGCAGTTCTTC
TRBD2	TRBV7-9	TRBJ2-5	NA	CASSSGRQGLAKETQYF	TGTGCCAGCAGCTCGGGCCGACAGGGACTAGCGAAAGAGACCCAGTACTTC
NA	TRBV5-1	TRBJ2-3	NA	CASSLWADTQYF	TGCGCCAGCAGCTTGTGGGCAGATACGCAGTATTTT
TRBD2	TRBV3-1/TRBV3-2	TRBJ2-5	NA	CASSPLAGGKETQYF	TGTGCCAGCAGCCCGCTAGCGGGGGGGAAAGAGACCCAGTACTTC
NA	TRBV9	TRBJ1-4	once	CASSVAGGVREKLFF	TGTGCCAGCAGCGTAGCTGGGGGGGTGAGAGAAAAACTGTTTTTT
NA	TRBV7-2	TRBJ1-1	NA	CASSLGRTGYTEAFF	TGTGCCAGCAGTTTAGGGAGGACGGGGTACACTGAAGCTTTCTTT
NA	TRBV14	TRBJ2-7	NA	CASSRYTGASVAEQYF	TGTGCCAGCAGTCGCTATACGGGCGCTAGCGTGGCCGAGCAGTACTTC
TRBD1	TRBV6-2/TRBV6-3	TRBJ1-2	NA	CASSGQGWYGYTF	TGTGCCAGCAGCGGACAGGGTTGGTATGGCTACACCTTC
NA	TRBV28	TRBJ1-4	NA	CASSLGGRGKLFF	TGTGCCAGCAGTTTAGGTGGGAGGGGAAAACTGTTTTTT
NA	TRBV24-1	TRBJ2-3	NA	CATSGRRPSTDTQYF	TGTGCCACCAGTGGGAGGCGGCCCTCCACAGATACGCAGTATTTT
NA	TRBV24-1	TRBJ1-1	NA	CATTEGPRNTEAFF	TGTGCCACCACCGAGGGACCACGAAACACTGAAGCTTTCTTT
NA	TRBV12-3/TRBV12-4	TRBJ1-2	once	CASSDAGYGYTF	TGTGCCAGCAGTGATGCCGGCTATGGCTACACCTTC
TRBD1	TRBV5-5	TRBJ1-1	NA	CASSRGQMNTEAFF	TGTGCCAGCAGCCGGGGACAGATGAACACTGAAGCTTTCTTT
NA	TRBV19	TRBJ2-5	NA	CASSIGQAETQYF	TGTGCCAGTAGTATTGGGCAAGCGGAGACCCAGTACTTC
NA	TRBV5-6	TRBJ2-3	once	CASSSGTPAIF	TGTGCCAGCAGCTCCGGGACACCTGCGATTTTT
TRBD2	TRBV5-4	TRBJ2-5	NA	CASSLGSGDLETQYF	TGTGCCAGCAGCTTGGGTAGCGGGGATTTAGAGACCCAGTACTTC
NA	TRBV4-2	TRBJ1-1	NA	CASSQERTNTEAFF	TGTGCCAGCAGCCAAGAGCGGACAAACACTGAAGCTTTCTTT
NA	TRBV30	TRBJ1-2	NA	CAWSVLQYGYTF	TGTGCCTGGAGTGTACTGCAGTATGGCTACACCTTC
NA	TRBV30	TRBJ1-5	NA	CAWSRGAGRDQPQHF	TGTGCCTGGAGCCGAGGGGCGGGGAGGGATCAGCCCCAGCATTTT
NA	TRBV27	TRBJ2-5	NA	CASSSQETQYF	TGTGCCAGCAGTAGCCAAGAGACCCAGTACTTC
TRBD1	TRBV6-5	TRBJ1-2	NA	CASSYSGTGGFYGYTF	TGTGCCAGCAGTTACTCCGGGACAGGGGGCTTCTATGGCTACACCTTC
TRBD1	TRBV27	TRBJ2-7	NA	CASSLTGGASYEQYF	TGTGCCAGCAGTTTAACAGGGGGCGCTTCCTACGAGCAGTACTTC
NA	TRBV7-9	TRBJ1-6	NA	CASSLVSGNNSPLHF	TGTGCCAGCAGCTTAGTTTCAGGCAATAATTCACCCCTCCACTTT
NA	TRBV7-7	TRBJ2-3	once	CASKQTSSTDTQYF	TGTGCCAGCAAACAGACCTCTAGCACAGATACGCAGTATTTT
TRBD1	TRBV28	TRBJ1-4	NA	CASSLFGQGAVVEKLFF	TGTGCCAGCAGTTTATTTGGGCAGGGGGCGGTGGTAGAAAAACTGTTTTTT
NA	TRBV7-6	TRBJ2-1	NA	CASSLGMSSYNEQFF	TGTGCCAGCAGCTTAGGTATGAGCTCCTACAATGAGCAGTTCTTC
NA	TRBV5-1	TRBJ2-3	NA	CASSLGQDTDTQYF	TGCGCCAGCAGCTTGGGACAGGACACAGATACGCAGTATTTT
TRBD1	TRBV10-2	TRBJ1-2	NA	CASIPWQGVGGYTF	TGCGCCAGCATCCCCTGGCAGGGGGTTGGTGGCTACACCTTC
TRBD2	TRBV3-1/TRBV3-2	TRBJ2-2	NA	CASSHGRGTGELFF	TGTGCCAGCAGCCACGGGAGGGGAACCGGGGAGCTGTTTTTT